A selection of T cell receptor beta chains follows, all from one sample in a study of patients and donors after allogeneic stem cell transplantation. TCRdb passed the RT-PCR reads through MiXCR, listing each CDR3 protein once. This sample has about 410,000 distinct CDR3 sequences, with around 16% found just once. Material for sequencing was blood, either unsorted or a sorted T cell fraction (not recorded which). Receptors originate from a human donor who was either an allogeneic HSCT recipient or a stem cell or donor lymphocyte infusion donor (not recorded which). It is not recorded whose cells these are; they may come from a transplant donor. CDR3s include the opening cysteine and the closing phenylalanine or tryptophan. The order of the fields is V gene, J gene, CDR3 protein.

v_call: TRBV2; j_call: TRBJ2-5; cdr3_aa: CASTPGAERQETQYF
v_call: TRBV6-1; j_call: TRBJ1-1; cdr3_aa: CASTKFPGRPNTEAFF
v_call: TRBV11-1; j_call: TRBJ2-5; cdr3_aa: CASSFRTPTRETQYF
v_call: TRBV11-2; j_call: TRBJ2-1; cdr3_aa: CASSLDFAGYRNEQFF
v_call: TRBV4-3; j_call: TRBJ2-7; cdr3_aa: CASSQRWGDSQYF
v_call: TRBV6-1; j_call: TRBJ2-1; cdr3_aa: CASSLRQGRINEQFF
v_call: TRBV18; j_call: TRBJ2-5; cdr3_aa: CASSAGRQETQYF
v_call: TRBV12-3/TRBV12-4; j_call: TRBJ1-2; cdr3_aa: CASSLDEYGYTF
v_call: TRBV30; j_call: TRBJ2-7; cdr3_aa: CVGQGPHEQYF
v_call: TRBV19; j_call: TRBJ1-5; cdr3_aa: CASTYGAHSNQPQHF
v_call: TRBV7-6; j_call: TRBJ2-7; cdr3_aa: CASSLADYPYEQYF
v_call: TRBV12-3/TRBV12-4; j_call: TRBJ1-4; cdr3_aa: CASSPRVFEKLFF
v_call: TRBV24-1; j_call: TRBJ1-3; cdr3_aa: CATSDPGDGNTIYF
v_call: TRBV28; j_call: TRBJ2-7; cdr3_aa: CASTSERGATGDGEQYF
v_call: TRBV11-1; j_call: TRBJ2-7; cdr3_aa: CASSLRREDSYEQYF
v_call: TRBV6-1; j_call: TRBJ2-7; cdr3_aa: CASSEWTLYEQYF
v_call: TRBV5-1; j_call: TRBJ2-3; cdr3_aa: CASSVRTGGTDTQYF